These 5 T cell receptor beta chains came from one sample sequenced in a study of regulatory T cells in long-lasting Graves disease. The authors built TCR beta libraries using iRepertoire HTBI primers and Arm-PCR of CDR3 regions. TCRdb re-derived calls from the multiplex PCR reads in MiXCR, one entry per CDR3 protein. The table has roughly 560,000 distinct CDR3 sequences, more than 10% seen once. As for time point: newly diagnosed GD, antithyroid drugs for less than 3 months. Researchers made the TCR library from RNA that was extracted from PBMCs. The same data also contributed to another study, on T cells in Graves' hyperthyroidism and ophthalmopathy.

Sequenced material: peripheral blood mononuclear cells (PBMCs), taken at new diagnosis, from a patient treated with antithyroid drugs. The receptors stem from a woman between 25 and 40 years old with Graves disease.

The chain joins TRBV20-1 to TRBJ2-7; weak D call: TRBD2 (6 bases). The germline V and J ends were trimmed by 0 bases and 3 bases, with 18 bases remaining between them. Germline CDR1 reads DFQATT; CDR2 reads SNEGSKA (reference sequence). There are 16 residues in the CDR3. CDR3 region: CSARDPRGGPHYEQYF. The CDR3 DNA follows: TGCAGTGCTAGAGACCCCCGGGGAGGACCACACTACGAGCAGTACTTC.

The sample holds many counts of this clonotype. The CDR3: CASRELAGFSYEQYF. CDR3 sequence (DNA): TGCGCCAGCCGGGAACTAGCGGGTTTCTCTTACGAGCAGTACTTC. The chain carries TRBV5-1 and TRBJ2-7, with 9 bases aligning to TRBD2. The CDR3 sequence is 15 residues long. The V gene's germline CDR1 is SGHRS and CDR2 YFSETQ. V shed 7 bases, J shed 4 bases, and the junction held 12 bases outside the gene matches.

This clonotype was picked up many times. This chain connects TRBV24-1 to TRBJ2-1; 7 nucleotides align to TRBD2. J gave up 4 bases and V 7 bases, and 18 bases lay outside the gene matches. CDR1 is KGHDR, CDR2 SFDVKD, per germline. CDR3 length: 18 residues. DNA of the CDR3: TGTGCCACCAGCAGTCCCCGAGCGGCTAGCGGTCGTTACAATGAGCAGTTCTTC. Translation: CATSSPRAASGRYNEQFF.

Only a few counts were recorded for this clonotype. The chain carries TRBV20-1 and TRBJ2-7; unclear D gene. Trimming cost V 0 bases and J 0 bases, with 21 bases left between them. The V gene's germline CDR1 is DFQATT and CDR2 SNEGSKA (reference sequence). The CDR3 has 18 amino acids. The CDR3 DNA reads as TGCAGTGCTAGAGATAATCCTTTTGACGCCGGAAACTCCTACGAGCAGTACTTC. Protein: CSARDNPFDAGNSYEQYF.

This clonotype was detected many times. The CDR3 here is CASSLSGLSNQPQHF. CDR3 DNA sequence: TGTGCCAGCAGTTTGTCGGGGCTTAGCAATCAGCCCCAGCATTTT. V gene TRBV27 combines with J gene TRBJ1-5, with D tentatively TRBD1 (5 bases). CDR3 length: 15 residues. V dropped 3 bases and J dropped 0 bases, with 9 bases sitting between them. CDR1 is MNHEY, CDR2 SMNVEV, per germline (reference sequence).